These T cell receptor beta chains were read from a single sample in a study of technical replicates of blood from a handful of donors. TCRdb's copy holds only in-frame clones and misses some; the assay was immunoSEQ multiplex PCR. The sample carries about 94,000 clones, about 95% recorded once. Input material: T cells isolated from PBMCs. The source is a human donor in good health. The CDR3 runs from the conserved cysteine through the conserved F or W. Each record gives: D gene, J gene, clone size, V gene, CDR3 protein, CDR3 DNA. D genes are given only for firm matches. Not all rows give a size; the values are once, few, many and, for expanded clones, a class.

>-|TRBJ1-2|-|TRBV9
CASSGNSMVYGYTF
TGTGCCAGCAGCGGAAACAGTATGGTCTATGGCTACACCTTC
>TRBD1|TRBJ2-7|-|TRBV10-2
CASSESGTGGAGEQYF
TGCGCCAGCAGTGAGTCAGGGACAGGGGGCGCGGGGGAGCAGTACTTC
>-|TRBJ1-4|-|TRBV7-9
CASSLGAVNEKLFF
TGTGCCAGCAGCTTGGGGGCGGTGAATGAAAAACTGTTTTTT
>-|TRBJ1-6|-|TRBV5-4
CASSSTGYNSPLHF
TGTGCCAGCAGCAGTACAGGATATAATTCACCCCTCCACTTT
>TRBD2|TRBJ2-1|-|TRBV7-6
CASSLPWTSGGTRTYNEQFF
TGTGCCAGCAGCTTACCCTGGACTAGCGGGGGAACACGTACCTACAATGAGCAGTTCTTC
>TRBD2|TRBJ2-3|once|TRBV2
CASSLTSGRIDTQYF
TGTGCCAGCAGCTTGACTAGCGGGAGAATAGATACGCAGTATTTT
>-|TRBJ2-1|-|TRBV27
CASSYGSSYNEQFF
TGTGCCAGCAGTTACGGGAGCTCCTACAATGAGCAGTTCTTC
>TRBD1|TRBJ1-1|-|TRBV4-1
CASSQKNEQGIAEAFF
TGCGCCAGCAGCCAAAAAAATGAACAGGGGATCGCTGAAGCTTTCTTT
>TRBD1|TRBJ1-1|few|TRBV27
CASSLGTGVTEAFF
TGTGCCAGCAGTTTAGGGACAGGGGTTACTGAAGCTTTCTTT
>-|TRBJ2-3|once|TRBV5-1
CASSPGSGELWYF
TGCGCCAGCAGCCCGGGGTCCGGGGAACTGTGGTATTTT
>TRBD1|TRBJ1-2|-|TRBV7-9
CASSAHRGLGSGGYTF
TGTGCCAGCTCGGCCCACAGGGGCCTGGGGAGTGGTGGCTACACCTTC
>-|TRBJ2-4|-|TRBV1
CTTNVGAVTRGKNIQYF
TGCACCACCAACGTTGGGGCAGTCACCAGGGGGAAAAACATTCAGTACTTC
>TRBD1|TRBJ2-5|-|TRBV6-1
CASSEPGQGSETQYF
TGTGCCAGCAGTGAACCGGGACAGGGCTCAGAGACCCAGTACTTC
>-|TRBJ2-1|-|TRBV29-1
CSVKIAVNEQFF
TGCAGCGTAAAAATAGCGGTCAATGAGCAGTTCTTC
>-|TRBJ2-5|-|TRBV5-4
CASSGNQTVKETQYF
TGTGCCAGCAGCGGTAATCAAACGGTAAAAGAGACCCAGTACTTC
>-|TRBJ2-7|-|TRBV6-5
CASSYNIGSQEQYF
TGTGCCAGCAGTTACAACATTGGCAGTCAGGAGCAGTACTTC
>-|TRBJ2-7|-|TRBV27
CASSPTGYEQYF
TGTGCCAGCAGTCCAACAGGGTACGAGCAGTACTTC
>-|TRBJ2-7|-|TRBV6-6
CASAMSLGAVYEQYF
TGTGCCAGCGCAATGAGCCTGGGGGCTGTCTACGAGCAGTACTTC
>-|TRBJ1-2|-|TRBV21-1
CASSKRGGSPHYGYTF
TGTGCCAGCAGCAAGAGGGGAGGCTCCCCTCACTATGGCTACACCTTC
>-|TRBJ1-6|-|TRBV5-5
CASSPAGSGASPLHF
TGTGCCAGCAGCCCCGCGGGGAGCGGGGCTTCACCCCTCCACTTT
>-|TRBJ1-1|few|TRBV5-1
CASSLLGDLTEAFF
TGCGCCAGCAGCTTGCTCGGGGATCTCACTGAAGCTTTCTTT
>TRBD2|TRBJ2-7|-|TRBV6-6
CASRQAGGLNEQYF
TGTGCCAGCAGGCAAGCGGGGGGGCTGAACGAGCAGTACTTC
>-|TRBJ1-2|once|TRBV30
CAWSGGRNYGYTF
TGTGCCTGGAGTGGTGGCAGGAACTATGGCTACACCTTC
>TRBD1|TRBJ2-3|once|TRBV28
CASSRGQGGTDTQYF
TGTGCCAGCAGTCGCGGACAGGGTGGGACAGATACGCAGTATTTT
>-|TRBJ2-7|-|TRBV7-9
CASSSGDRLYEQYF
TGTGCCAGCAGCTCAGGAGACAGGTTGTACGAGCAGTACTTC
>TRBD1|TRBJ1-4|-|TRBV27
CASSLQTGKNEKLFF
TGTGCCAGCAGTCTCCAGACAGGGAAAAATGAAAAACTGTTTTTT
>-|TRBJ1-1|-|TRBV11-3
CASSSRGMNTEAFF
TGTGCCAGCAGCTCCCGAGGCATGAACACTGAAGCTTTCTTT
>-|TRBJ1-2|-|TRBV7-8
CASSLYGSGPNYGYTF
TGTGCCAGCAGCTTATATGGCTCAGGCCCCAACTATGGCTACACCTTC
>-|TRBJ2-5|-|TRBV6-1
CASVQGGVFEETQYF
TGTGCCAGCGTTCAGGGGGGCGTTTTCGAAGAGACCCAGTACTTC
>TRBD2|TRBJ2-7|-|TRBV5-4
CASSLDPGDYYEQYF
TGTGCCAGCAGCTTGGATCCCGGGGACTACTACGAGCAGTACTTC
>-|TRBJ2-7|once|TRBV7-9
CASSAGPQGDEQYF
TGTGCCAGCAGCGCGGGGCCCCAGGGGGACGAGCAGTACTTC
>TRBD1|TRBJ1-6|-|TRBV29-1
CSVGDRFRPVGEDSPLHF
TGCAGCGTTGGGGACAGGTTCCGCCCCGTTGGTGAGGATTCACCCCTCCACTTT
>TRBD1|TRBJ2-3|-|TRBV10-1
CASSGTGGARFKDTQYF
TGCGCCAGCAGTGGGACAGGGGGTGCTCGTTTTAAAGATACGCAGTATTTT
>-|TRBJ1-1|-|TRBV5-1
CASSSYYNGTPEAFF
TGCGCCAGCAGCTCCTACTATAATGGAACTCCTGAAGCTTTCTTT
>TRBD1|TRBJ2-7|-|TRBV7-2
CASSLIQGAGEQYF
TGTGCCAGCAGCTTAATCCAGGGGGCGGGGGAGCAGTACTTC
>-|TRBJ1-6|-|TRBV5-1
CASSPYIGVESPLHF
TGCGCCAGCAGCCCTTACATCGGAGTTGAATCACCCCTCCACTTT
>TRBD1|TRBJ1-1|-|TRBV6-1
CASRNRGWNTEAFF
TGTGCCAGCAGAAACAGGGGGTGGAACACTGAAGCTTTCTTT
>-|TRBJ1-3|-|TRBV27
CASSSGRPTGNTIYF
TGTGCCAGCAGTTCGGGTAGACCAACTGGAAACACCATATATTTT
>-|TRBJ1-2|-|TRBV2
CASNIADAGLGGYTF
TGTGCCAGCAACATTGCGGACGCCGGACTTGGTGGCTACACCTTC
>-|TRBJ2-1|-|TRBV5-4
CASSLLSVSYNEQFF
TGTGCCAGCAGCTTGCTTAGCGTGTCCTACAATGAGCAGTTCTTC
>-|TRBJ1-6|-|TRBV19
CASKDRGHDIANSPLHF
TGTGCCAGCAAGGACAGAGGGCATGATATCGCGAATTCACCCCTCCACTTT
>TRBD1|TRBJ1-1|-|TRBV6-5
CASSWTGRTEAFF
TGTGCCAGCAGTTGGACAGGGAGGACTGAAGCTTTCTTT
>-|TRBJ2-2|-|TRBV5-1
CASSLATTPNTGELFF
TGCGCCAGCAGCTTGGCGACAACGCCGAACACCGGGGAGCTGTTTTTT
>-|TRBJ2-7|-|TRBV6-1
CASSTLGLYEQYF
TGTGCCAGCAGCACTTTGGGGCTTTACGAGCAGTACTTC
>TRBD2|TRBJ2-7|-|TRBV7-8
CATQEAGRAPYEQYF
TGTGCCACCCAAGAGGCCGGGAGGGCCCCCTACGAGCAGTACTTC